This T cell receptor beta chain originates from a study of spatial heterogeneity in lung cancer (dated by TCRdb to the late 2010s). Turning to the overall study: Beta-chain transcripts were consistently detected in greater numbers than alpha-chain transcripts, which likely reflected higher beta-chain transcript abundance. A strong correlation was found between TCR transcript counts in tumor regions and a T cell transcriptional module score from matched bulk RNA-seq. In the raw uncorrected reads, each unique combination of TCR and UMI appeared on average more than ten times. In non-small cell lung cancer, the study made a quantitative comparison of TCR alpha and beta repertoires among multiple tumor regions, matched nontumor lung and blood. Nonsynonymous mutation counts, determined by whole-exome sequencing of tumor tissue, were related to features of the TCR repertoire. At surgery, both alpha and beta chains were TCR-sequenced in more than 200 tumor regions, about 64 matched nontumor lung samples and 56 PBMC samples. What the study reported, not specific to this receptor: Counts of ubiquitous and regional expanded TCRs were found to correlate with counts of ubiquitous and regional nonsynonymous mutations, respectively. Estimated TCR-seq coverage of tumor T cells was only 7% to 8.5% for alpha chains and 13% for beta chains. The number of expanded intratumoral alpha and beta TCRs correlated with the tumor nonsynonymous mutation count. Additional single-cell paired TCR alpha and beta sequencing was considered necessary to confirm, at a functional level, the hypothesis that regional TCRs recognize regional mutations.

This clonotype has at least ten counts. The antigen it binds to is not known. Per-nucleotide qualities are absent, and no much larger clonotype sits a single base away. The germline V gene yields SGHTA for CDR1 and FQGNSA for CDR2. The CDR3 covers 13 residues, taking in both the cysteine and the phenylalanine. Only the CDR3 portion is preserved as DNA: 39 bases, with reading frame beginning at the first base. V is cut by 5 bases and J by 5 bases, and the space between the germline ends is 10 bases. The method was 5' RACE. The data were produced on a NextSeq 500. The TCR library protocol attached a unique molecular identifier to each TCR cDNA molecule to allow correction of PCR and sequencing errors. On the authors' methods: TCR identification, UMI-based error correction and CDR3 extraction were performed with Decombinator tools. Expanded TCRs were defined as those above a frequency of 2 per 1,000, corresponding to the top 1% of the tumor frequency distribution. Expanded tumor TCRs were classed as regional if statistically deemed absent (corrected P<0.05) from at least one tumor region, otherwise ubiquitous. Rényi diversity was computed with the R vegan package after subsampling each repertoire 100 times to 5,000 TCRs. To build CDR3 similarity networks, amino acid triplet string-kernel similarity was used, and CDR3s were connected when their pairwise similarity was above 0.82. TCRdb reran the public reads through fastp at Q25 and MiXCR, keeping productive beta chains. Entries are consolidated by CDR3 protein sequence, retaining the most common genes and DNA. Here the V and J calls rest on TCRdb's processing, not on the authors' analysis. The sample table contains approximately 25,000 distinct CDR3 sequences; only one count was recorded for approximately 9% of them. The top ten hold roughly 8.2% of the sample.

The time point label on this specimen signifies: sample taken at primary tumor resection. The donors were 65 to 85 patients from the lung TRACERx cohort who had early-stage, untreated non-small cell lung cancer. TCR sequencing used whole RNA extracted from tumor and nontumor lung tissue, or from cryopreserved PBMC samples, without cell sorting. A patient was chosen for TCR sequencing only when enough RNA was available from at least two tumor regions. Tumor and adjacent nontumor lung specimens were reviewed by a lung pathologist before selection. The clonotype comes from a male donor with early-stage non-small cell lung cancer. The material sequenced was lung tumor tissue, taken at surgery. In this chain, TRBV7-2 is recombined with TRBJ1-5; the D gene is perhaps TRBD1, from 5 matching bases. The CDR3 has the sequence CASSPQEDQPQHF. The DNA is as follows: TGTGCCAGCAGCCCACAGGAGGATCAGCCCCAGCATTTT.